Listed here are 7 T cell receptor beta chains from one sample, sequenced in a study of T-cell memory formation after mild COVID-19. MiXCR, run by TCRdb on the 5' RACE reads, gives a single entry per CDR3 protein. The table lists 150,000 to 200,000 distinct CDR3 sequences, 11% of them singletons, with 3.8% in the top ten. Sequences were obtained from PBMCs or a T cell subset sorted from them (not recorded which). All receptors derive from a man younger than 30 who had mild COVID-19 (a few samples of this study predate the infection). Cell type and time point are not known.

This clonotype was found many times. The genes are TRBV12-3 or TRBV12-4 and TRBJ1-1; no definite D call. The CDR3 is made up of 10 amino acids. The V gene lost 4 bases and the J gene lost 6 bases, with 3 bases spanning the gap. Written as DNA, the CDR3 is TGTGCCAGCAGTTCGGCTGAAGCTTTCTTT. As protein: CASSSAEAFF.

This clonotype has only a few counts. V usage is TRBV24-1 and J usage is TRBJ1-1; the D gene is possibly TRBD1 (5 bases). The ends were cut back, 4 bases at V and 7 bases at J, with 12 bases in the middle. Germline CDR1 is KGHDR and CDR2 is SFDVKD. This CDR3 comprises 13 residues. In DNA, the CDR3 is TGTGCCACCAGTGACACAGGACCGGTTGAAGCTTTCTTT. Encoded protein: CATSDTGPVEAFF.

The chain carries TRBV6-1 and TRBJ2-3; 7 bases agree with TRBD2. The CDR3 loop spans 14 amino acids. Germline V gene data show CDR1 as MNHNS and CDR2 as SASEGT. The V and J ends lost 7 bases and 2 bases, in that order; junction bases with no gene match: 6. The CDR3 reads CASTPGTNTDTQYF. The CDR3 region has the DNA TGTGCCAGCACCCCAGGGACTAACACAGATACGCAGTATTTT.

In this sample, this clonotype turned up many times. V and J are TRBV28 and TRBJ1-6, with 7 bases identical to TRBD1. Germline values: CDR1 MDHEN, CDR2 SYDVKM. V was clipped by 5 bases and J by 10 bases; unmatched bases: 11. This CDR3 is built from 15 residues. Here the CDR3 reads CASSRSTGRGSPLHF. DNA of the CDR3: TGTGCCAGCAGTCGATCGACAGGGCGGGGCTCACCCCTCCACTTT.

In its sample, this clonotype was seen a few times. The rearrangement links TRBV6-5 to TRBJ2-5; D might be TRBD1 (6 bases). The CDR3 runs 14 residues. Trimming took off 0 bases at V and 7 bases at J, with 12 bases between the two ends. Germline loops: CDR1 MNHEY, CDR2 SVGAGI. The CDR3 spells CASSYSDRKVTQYF. The CDR3 DNA reads TGTGCCAGCAGTTACTCAGACAGGAAGGTGACCCAGTACTTC.

This chain links TRBV7-9 with TRBJ2-2; D is ambiguous. The germline V and J ends were trimmed by 4 bases and 4 bases, with 10 bases remaining between them. This CDR3 has 14 amino acids. Germline CDR1 is SEHNR and CDR2 is FQNEAQ (reference sequence). The DNA for the CDR3 is TGTGCCAGCAGCTCGTTCAGTGGCACCGGGGAGCTGTTTTTT. It codes for CASSSFSGTGELFF.

This clonotype has just a few counts. The rearrangement joins TRBV7-2 to TRBJ1-6; tentative D call: TRBD1 (5 bases). The CDR3 consists of 14 residues. CDR1 and CDR2 from the germline V gene are SGHTA and FQGNSA. Between the trimmed V and J ends, which lost 2 bases and 8 bases, there was a span of 10 bases. The CDR3 nucleotides read TGTGCCAGCAGCTTACGGGGCGCTGATTCACCCCTCCACTTT. This gives the protein CASSLRGADSPLHF.